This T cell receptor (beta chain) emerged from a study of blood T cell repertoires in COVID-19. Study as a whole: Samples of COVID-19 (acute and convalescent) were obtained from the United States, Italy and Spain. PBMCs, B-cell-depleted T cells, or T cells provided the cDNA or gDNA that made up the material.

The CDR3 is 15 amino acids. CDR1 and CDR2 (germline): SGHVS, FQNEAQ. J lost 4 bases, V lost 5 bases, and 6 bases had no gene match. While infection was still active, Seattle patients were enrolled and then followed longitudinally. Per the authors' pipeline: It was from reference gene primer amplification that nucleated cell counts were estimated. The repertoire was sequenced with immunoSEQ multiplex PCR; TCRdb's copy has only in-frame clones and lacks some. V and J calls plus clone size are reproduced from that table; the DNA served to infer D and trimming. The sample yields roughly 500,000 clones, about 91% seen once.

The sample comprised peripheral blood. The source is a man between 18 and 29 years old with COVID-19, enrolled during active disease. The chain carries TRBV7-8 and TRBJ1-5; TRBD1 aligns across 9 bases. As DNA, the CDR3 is TGTGCCAGCAGCGGAAGGACAGGGGTAAATCAGCCCCAGCATTTT. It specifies CASSGRTGVNQPQHF.